The 32 T cell receptor beta chains listed next were all sequenced from one sample in a study of blood T cell repertoires in COVID-19. Only in-frame clones appear in the TCRdb table, and some are missing; sequencing was by immunoSEQ multiplex PCR. The repertoire holds 150,000 to 250,000 clones, with 70% to 80% as singletons. Sequencing used peripheral blood. These receptors all stem from a woman between 35 and 50 years old with COVID-19, enrolled during active disease.

The chain is built from TRBV18 and TRBJ2-7, with D hard to call. CDR1 KGHSH and CDR2 LQKENI come from the germline V gene. There are 16 residues in the CDR3. Trimming cost V 2 bases and J 4 bases, with 18 bases left between them. The DNA for the CDR3 is TGTGCCAGCTCACCAGTTCTTATGGTCTCACAATACGAGCAGTACTTC. This gives the protein CASSPVLMVSQYEQYF. Looking up the rest from reference TRBV18 and TRBJ2-7 gives the full variable domain: NAGVMQNPRHLVRRRGQEARLRCSPMKGHSHVYWYRQLPEEGLKFMVYLQKENIIDESGMPKERFSAEFPKEGPSILRIQQVVRGDSAAYFCASSPVLMVSQYEQYFGPGTRLTVT.

V gene TRBV15 combines with J gene TRBJ2-3; TRBD2 aligns across 7 bases. In germline, CDR1 is LNHNV, CDR2 YYDKDF (reference sequence). The CDR3 covers 14 residues. With V trimmed by 7 bases and J by 2 bases, 6 bases remained unmatched. The CDR3 spells CATNLAAYTDTQYF. CDR3 in DNA: TGTGCCACCAACCTAGCGGCCTACACAGATACGCAGTATTTT.

This clone was detected only once. Compared with germline, one end of the junction differs, possibly owing to a read error. The rearrangement links TRBV30 to TRBJ2-7, with 11 positions matching TRBD2. The CDR3 consists of 13 residues. Germline V gives CDR1 GTSNPN, CDR2 SVGIG (reference sequence). DNA for the CDR3: TGTGCCTGGAGGACCAACCTAGCGGGGGGATCACGGTTC. It encodes CAWRTNLAGGSRF. Full variable domain (missing parts from reference TRBV30 and TRBJ2-7): SQTIHQWPATLVQPVGSPLSLECTVEGTSNPNLYWYRQAAGRGLQLLFYSVGIGQISSEVPQNLSASRPQDRQFILSSKKLLLSDSGFYLCAWRTNLAGGSRFGPGTRLTVT.

In the case of this clone: Other DNA sequences of this sample code for an identical CDR3. This chain links TRBV18 with TRBJ1-3; 8 bases line up with TRBD1. The CDR3 covers 14 residues. The trim removed 3 bases at V and 2 bases at J, leaving 0 bases unmatched. From germline, CDR1 is KGHSH and CDR2 LQKENI. The CDR3 DNA reads as TGTGCCAGCTCACCGGACAGGGCTGGAAACACCATATATTTT. Amino acid sequence: CASSPDRAGNTIYF.

This clone was observed a single time. The chain is built from TRBV19 and TRBJ1-3; 9 bases fit TRBD1. CDR1 LNHDA and CDR2 SQIVND come from the germline V gene (reference sequence). Trimming removed 9 bases from V and 0 bases from J; junction bases left unmatched: 12. This CDR3 contains 17 residues. CDR3 in DNA: TGTGCCAGCCGAGCCACCGGGACAGGGATCTCTGGAAACACCATATATTTT. Its protein product is CASRATGTGISGNTIYF.

The CDR3 sequence: CASSQDWQGETQYF. CDR3 nucleotide sequence: TGTGCCAGCAGCCAAGACTGGCAGGGGGAGACCCAGTACTTC. J is TRBJ2-5 and V is TRBV3-1 (or the pseudogene TRBV3-2); a weak D match, TRBD1 (6 bases). This CDR3 has 14 residues. The germline V and J ends were trimmed by 0 bases and 5 bases, with 10 bases remaining between them. Germline V gene sequence: CDR1 LGHDT, CDR2 YNNKEL (reference sequence).

The gene calls are TRBV9 and TRBJ2-7; 8 nucleotides agree with TRBD1. V lost 1 base and J lost 4; bases outside the gene matches: 10. Germline CDR1 reads SGDLS; CDR2 reads YYNGEE. The CDR3 has 16 residues. CDR3 residues: CASSVKGTGGLYEQYF. The DNA for the CDR3 is TGTGCCAGCAGCGTAAAGGGAACAGGGGGATTGTACGAGCAGTACTTC.

The chain joins TRBV4-2 to TRBJ2-7; TRBD2 might be the D (5 bases). Germline V lookup: CDR1 LGHNA, CDR2 YNFKEQ. Between the trimmed V and J ends, which lost 0 bases and 1 base, there was a span of 7 bases. The CDR3 is 14 amino acids. In nucleotides, the CDR3 is TGTGCCAGCAGCCAAGACACGGGATCCTACGAGCAGTACTTC. This translates into CASSQDTGSYEQYF.

The chain links TRBV6-5 to TRBJ1-2; tentatively, D is TRBD1 (6 bases). Deletions cut 0 bases from V and 7 bases from J, with 9 bases between. Germline V gene sequence: CDR1 MNHEY, CDR2 SVGAGI. This CDR3 region has 13 residues. The CDR3 loop reads CASSYSDSVGYTF. The CDR3 DNA reads as TGTGCCAGCAGTTACTCGGACAGCGTTGGCTACACCTTC.

The chain couples TRBV9 to TRBJ2-3, with D possibly matching TRBD2 (6 bases). Germline values: CDR1 SGDLS, CDR2 YYNGEE. The CDR3 sequence is 17 residues long. Trimming shortened V by 3 bases and J by 3 bases, and 20 bases separated the two germline ends. The CDR3 here is CASSAQPGSGLTDTQYF. CDR3 in DNA: TGTGCCAGCAGCGCCCAACCGGGTAGCGGATTAACAGATACGCAGTATTTT.

This chain uses TRBV30 with TRBJ2-2; 9 nucleotides match TRBD2. Per the germline V gene, CDR1 is GTSNPN and CDR2 is SVGIG (reference sequence). V was clipped by 6 bases and J by 4 bases; unmatched bases: 6. The CDR3 has 14 residues. The CDR3 reads CACPPGLATGELFF. CDR3 nucleotide sequence: TGTGCCTGCCCTCCGGGACTAGCCACCGGGGAGCTGTTTTTT.

Regarding this clone: At the DNA level, this CDR3 is encoded by other sequences in the same sample as well. The rearrangement joins TRBV29-1 to TRBJ1-2; possibly TRBD1 for D (6 bases). The CDR3 length is 12 residues. Trimming stripped 2 bases from V and 3 bases from J, with 7 bases between. Germline CDR1 SQVTM, CDR2 ANQGSEA. CDR3 in amino acids: CSVEQGYYGYTF. The CDR3 DNA follows: TGCAGCGTTGAACAGGGGTACTATGGCTACACCTTC.

The rearrangement uses TRBV9 and TRBJ2-6; D may be TRBD1 (6 bases). Between the trimmed V and J ends, which lost 6 bases and 4 bases, there was a span of 17 bases. CDR3 length: 16 amino acids. The germline gives CDR1 SGDLS, CDR2 YYNGEE. CDR3 sequence: CASTRQESVGANVLTF. The CDR3 DNA reads as TGTGCCAGCACTCGACAGGAATCGGTGGGGGCCAACGTCCTGACTTTC.

The V call is TRBV11-2, the J call TRBJ2-7; 8 bases line up with TRBD1. Germline V gene data show CDR1 as SGHAT and CDR2 as FQNNGV. The junction had 3 bases not matched to a gene; V was cut back by 1 base and J by 4 bases. The CDR3 extends over 14 amino acids. The CDR3 region has the DNA TGTGCCAGCAGCTTAGGGCAGGGGGCTTACGAGCAGTACTTC. This gives the protein CASSLGQGAYEQYF.

This clone was seen only a few times. The gene calls are TRBV30 and TRBJ1-6; 7 nucleotides align to TRBD1. The CDR3 extends over 14 amino acids. Germline V CDR1 and CDR2: GTSNPN, SVGIG (reference sequence). The J segment lost 11 bases and the V segment lost 0 bases, leaving 7 bases of the junction unmatched. The CDR3 bases are TGTGCCTGGAGTGTTGGGACAGCGGTTGCACCCCTCCACTTT. Its protein is CAWSVGTAVAPLHF.

The J gene is TRBJ1-2, the V gene TRBV5-4; D might be TRBD1 (6 bases). Germline values: CDR1 SGHNT, CDR2 YYREEE (reference sequence). Trimming cost V 0 bases and J 5 bases, with 17 bases left between them. The CDR3 extends over 16 amino acids. As DNA, the CDR3 is TGTGCCAGCAGCTTGGCGCGGGGGGCTCTTAAGTATGGCTACACCTTC. As protein: CASSLARGALKYGYTF.

J is TRBJ2-6 and V is TRBV7-8, with D perhaps TRBD2 (5 bases). CDR1 is SGHVS, CDR2 FQNEAQ, per germline. V lost 5 bases and J 0 bases, leaving 14 bases between the germline ends. This CDR3 is built from 17 residues. CDR3 nucleotides: TGTGCCAGCAGCCCACGGACTTCCCTCTCTGGGGCCAACGTCCTGACTTTC. Protein sequence: CASSPRTSLSGANVLTF.

This chain connects TRBV6-4 to TRBJ2-3, with D possibly being TRBD1 (6 bases). The length of the CDR3 is 15 residues. The V and J ends lost 3 bases and 2 bases respectively, with 12 bases between them. The germline CDR1 and CDR2 sequences are MRHNA and SNTAGT. CDR3 DNA: TGTGCCAGCAGTGAGCAGGGGCACCACACAGATACGCAGTATTTT. It yields the protein CASSEQGHHTDTQYF.

This chain links TRBV4-1 with TRBJ2-1; tentative D call: TRBD2 (6 bases). Looked up from germline, CDR1 is MGHRA and CDR2 is YSYEKL. V was pared by 1 base and J by 3 bases, with 10 bases between. This CDR3 comprises 15 residues. The CDR3 protein is CASSQGGGLYNEQFF. The DNA for the CDR3 is TGCGCCAGCAGCCAAGGAGGAGGGCTCTACAATGAGCAGTTCTTC.

This sequence joins TRBV9 and TRBJ2-1; 10 bases align to TRBD2. Germline V gene lookup returns CDR1 SGDLS and CDR2 YYNGEE. This CDR3 has 15 residues. The V gene end was trimmed by 3 bases and the J gene end by 8 bases; junction bases not matched to a gene: 8. The CDR3 DNA is TGTGCCAGCAGCGGAATAGCGGGAGGTCGCTATGAGCAGTTCTTC. Its translation is CASSGIAGGRYEQFF. Filled out from reference TRBV9 and TRBJ2-1, the complete variable domain reads DSGVTQTPKHLITATGQRVTLRCSPRSGDLSVYWYQQSLDQGLQFLIQYYNGEERAKGNILERFSAQQFPDLHSELNLSSLELGDSALYFCASSGIAGGRYEQFFGPGTRLTVL.

The chain joins TRBV19 to TRBJ2-2; 8 bases are a match to TRBD1. The junction had 5 bases not matched to a gene; V was cut back by 7 bases and J by 4 bases. This CDR3 contains 14 residues. The V gene's germline CDR1 is LNHDA and CDR2 SQIVND (reference sequence). This CDR3 reads CASIRTGTTGELFF. As DNA, the CDR3 is TGTGCCAGTATACGGACAGGGACCACCGGGGAGCTGTTTTTT.

This rearrangement joins TRBV7-9 to TRBJ1-6; 9 nucleotides align to TRBD1. The ends lost 6 bases at V and 10 bases at J; junction bases unmatched: 7. Germline-derived CDR1 and CDR2 are SEHNR and FQNEAQ (reference sequence). The CDR3 totals 14 residues. This chain's CDR3 is CASRRGQGDSPLHF. The CDR3 nucleotides are TGTGCCAGCAGGCGGGGACAGGGTGACTCACCCCTCCACTTT.

In nucleotides, the CDR3 is TGCGCCAGCAGCTCGGGACTAAGGGGTGCAGATACGCAGTATTTT. Amino acids: CASSSGLRGADTQYF. This chain uses TRBV4-3 with TRBJ2-3; 7 nucleotides align to TRBD2. Trimming removed 5 bases from V and 4 bases from J; junction bases left unmatched: 9. This CDR3 contains 15 residues. From germline, CDR1 is LGHNA and CDR2 YSLEER.

V usage is TRBV2 and J usage is TRBJ2-3; 9 bases line up with TRBD1. The CDR3 length is 15 residues. From germline, CDR1 is SNHLY and CDR2 FYNNEI. The junction had 8 bases not matched to a gene; V was cut back by 6 bases and J by 4 bases. The CDR3 here is CASRQRQGVSDTQYF. The CDR3 DNA sequence: TGTGCCAGCAGACAGCGACAGGGGGTATCAGATACGCAGTATTTT.

The rearrangement joins TRBV5-6 to TRBJ1-1; 11 bases fit TRBD1. This CDR3 spans 14 amino acids. V lost 4 bases to trimming and J lost 8 bases; unmatched junction nucleotides: 7. CDR1 and CDR2 (germline): SGHDT, YYEEEE. In nucleotides, the CDR3 is TGTGCCAGCAGCCTACCGGACAGGGGGCTGGAAGCTTTCTTT. Its translation: CASSLPDRGLEAFF. The whole variable domain, remainder taken from reference TRBV5-6 and TRBJ1-1, is DAGVTQSPTHLIKTRGQQVTLRCSPKSGHDTVSWYQQALGQGPQFIFQYYEEEERQRGNFPDRFSGHQFPNYSSELNVNALLLGDSALYLCASSLPDRGLEAFFGQGTRLTVV.

This sequence joins TRBV6-5 and TRBJ1-2, with TRBD1 identical over 8 bases. J gave up 8 bases and V 6 bases, and 11 bases lay outside the gene matches. There are 14 residues in the CDR3. The V gene's germline CDR1 is MNHEY and CDR2 SVGAGI. The CDR3 loop reads CASREIRGPEGYTF. In nucleotides, the CDR3 is TGTGCCAGCAGAGAGATCAGGGGGCCGGAGGGCTACACCTTC.

The chain uses TRBV7-2 and TRBJ2-3, with 7 bases aligning to TRBD2. This CDR3 is 15 amino acids long. Trimming removed 7 bases from V and 4 bases from J; junction bases left unmatched: 11. Germline V gene data show CDR1 as SGHTA and CDR2 as FQGNSA. The CDR3 here is CASTQPSGASDTQYF. CDR3 sequence (DNA): TGTGCCAGCACCCAACCGAGCGGGGCCTCAGATACGCAGTATTTT.

This clone was counted a single time. V usage is TRBV7-2 and J usage is TRBJ2-5, with 9 bases fitting TRBD2. This CDR3 has 16 amino acids. Germline V lookup: CDR1 SGHTA, CDR2 FQGNSA. Unmatched junction bases numbered 15, after V lost 6 bases and J lost 7 bases. The CDR3 sequence: CASRQDLAGPHMTQYF. The CDR3, as DNA: TGTGCCAGCAGACAGGACCTAGCGGGGCCGCATATGACCCAGTACTTC.

The chain has TRBV6-5 and TRBJ2-1, with 11 nucleotides matching TRBD2. V lost 8 bases and J lost 9; bases outside the gene matches: 12. The CDR3 loop spans 15 amino acids. Looked up from germline, CDR1 is MNHEY and CDR2 is SVGAGI. The CDR3 loop is CASLGLAGGRGEQFF. CDR3 bases: TGTGCCAGCTTGGGGCTAGCGGGAGGAAGGGGTGAGCAGTTCTTC.

V and J are TRBV5-3 and TRBJ2-1, with 14 bases that match TRBD2. TRBV5-3 is flagged as an ORF with uncertain function. The CDR3 runs to 18 residues. The ends lost 3 bases at V and 14 bases at J; junction bases unmatched: 19. CDR3 sequence (DNA): TGTGCCAGAAGCTGGGTCGCCGGGACTAGCGGGAGAAGAGGATGGGAGTTCTTC. It codes for CARSWVAGTSGRRGWEFF.

The chain combines TRBV5-1 with TRBJ2-4; 7 positions match TRBD1. Germline lookup yields CDR1 SGHRS and CDR2 YFSETQ. V lost 2 bases, J lost 8 bases, and 7 bases stayed unmatched. This CDR3 has 14 residues. CDR3 nucleotide sequence: TGCGCCAGCAGCTTCGGACAGGTCGAGGACATTCAGTACTTC. This codes for CASSFGQVEDIQYF.

The rearrangement uses TRBV6-5 and TRBJ2-3; TRBD2 is a possible D gene (5 bases). V was clipped by 0 bases and J by 5 bases, with 9 bases between them. Germline assignment: CDR1 MNHEY and CDR2 SVGAGI. This CDR3 region has 14 residues. CDR3 DNA: TGTGCCAGCAGTTACTCGAATCGGGGAGATACGCAGTATTTT. Residues: CASSYSNRGDTQYF.